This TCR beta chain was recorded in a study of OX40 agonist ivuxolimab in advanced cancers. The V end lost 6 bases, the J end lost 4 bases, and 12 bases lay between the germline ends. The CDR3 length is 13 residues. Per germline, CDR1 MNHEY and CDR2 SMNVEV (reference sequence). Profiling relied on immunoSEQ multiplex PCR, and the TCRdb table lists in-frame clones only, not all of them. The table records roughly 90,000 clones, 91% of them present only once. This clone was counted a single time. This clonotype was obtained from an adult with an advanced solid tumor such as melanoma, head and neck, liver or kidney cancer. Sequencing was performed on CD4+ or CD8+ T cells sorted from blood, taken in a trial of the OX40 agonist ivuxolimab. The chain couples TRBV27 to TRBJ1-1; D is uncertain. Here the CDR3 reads CASSLGSPTEAFF. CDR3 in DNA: TGTGCCAGCAGCCTGGGAAGCCCCACTGAAGCTTTCTTT.